A selection of T cell receptor beta chains follows, all from one sample in a study of cytomegalovirus exposure and HLA in healthy donors. Produced via immunoSEQ multiplex PCR; TCRdb's table is partial and in-frame only. The sample includes fewer than 200,000 clones, approximately 78% of them seen just once. The sample was PBMCs. The receptors originated from a woman under 30 in good health and CMV-seronegative. The CDR3 runs from the conserved cysteine through the conserved F or W. The order of the fields is V gene, J gene, CDR3 protein.

>TRBV6-5|TRBJ1-1
CASNPGTEHNTEAFF
>TRBV5-1|.
CASSWGPEQYF
>TRBV6-6|TRBJ2-3
CASSFLLTDTQYF
>TRBV9|TRBJ2-2
CASSVSTGPGTGELFF
>TRBV28|TRBJ2-1
CASSSPSDYLGDNEQFF
>TRBV5-8|TRBJ1-5
CASSLSTGYSNQPQHF
>TRBV19|TRBJ2-7
CAPGQGPSYEQYF
>TRBV2|TRBJ1-2
CASSERISPDTNYGYTF
>TRBV7-9|TRBJ1-1
CASSLMVAGTEAFF
>TRBV5-1|TRBJ1-2
CASSLGLLGQGPKYGYTF
>TRBV6-1|TRBJ2-7
CASSELRGASYEQYF
>TRBV10-3|TRBJ2-3
CAISRTGGSDTQYF
>TRBV30|TRBJ2-3
CAWSTAAERTDTQYF
>TRBV28|.
CASREDSQISYEQYF
>TRBV10-1|TRBJ2-3
CASSPILAGTADTQYF
>TRBV19|TRBJ2-1
CASSIAGEQFF
>TRBV9|TRBJ1-2
CASSVVYNYGYTF
>TRBV4-3|TRBJ2-1
CASSQERGRNNEQFF
>TRBV29-1|TRBJ1-5
CSVGQGVNQPQHF
>TRBV6-5|TRBJ2-1
CASSYSVRELSEQFF
>TRBV12-5|TRBJ2-2
CASGLELAGAGELFF
>TRBV7-2|TRBJ1-1
CASSLETGSFTEAFF
>TRBV5-6|TRBJ2-1
CASSGVSIAGGYNEQFF
>TRBV18|TRBJ1-1
CASSPPDWNEAFF
>TRBV19|TRBJ1-5
CASSIIASYSNQPQHF
>TRBV27|TRBJ2-2
CASKGQGDGGELFF
>TRBV30|TRBJ2-5
CAWTQGATLQETQYF
>TRBV23-1|TRBJ1-1
CASTLPRGTEAFF